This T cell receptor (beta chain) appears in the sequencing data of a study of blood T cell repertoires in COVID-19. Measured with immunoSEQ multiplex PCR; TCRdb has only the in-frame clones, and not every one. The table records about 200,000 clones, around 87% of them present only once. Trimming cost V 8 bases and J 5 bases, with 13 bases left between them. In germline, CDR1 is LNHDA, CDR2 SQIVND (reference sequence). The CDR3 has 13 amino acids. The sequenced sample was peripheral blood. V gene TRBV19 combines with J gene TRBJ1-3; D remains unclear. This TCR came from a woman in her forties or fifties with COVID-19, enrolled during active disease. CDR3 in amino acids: CASQPRERNTIYF. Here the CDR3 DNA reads TGTGCCAGTCAACCTCGGGAGAGAAACACCATATATTTT.